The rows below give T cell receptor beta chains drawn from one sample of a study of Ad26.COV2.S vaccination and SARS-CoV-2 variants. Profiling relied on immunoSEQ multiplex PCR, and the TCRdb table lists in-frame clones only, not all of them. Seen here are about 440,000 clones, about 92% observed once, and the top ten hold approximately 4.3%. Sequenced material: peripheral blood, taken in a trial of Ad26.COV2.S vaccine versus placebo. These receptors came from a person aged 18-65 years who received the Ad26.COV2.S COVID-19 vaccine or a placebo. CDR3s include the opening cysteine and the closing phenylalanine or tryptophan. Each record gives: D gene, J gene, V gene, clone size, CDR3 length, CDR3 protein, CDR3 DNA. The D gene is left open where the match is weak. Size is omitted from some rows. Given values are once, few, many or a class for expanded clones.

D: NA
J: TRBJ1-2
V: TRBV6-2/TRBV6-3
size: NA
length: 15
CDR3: CASSYSPGEDYGYTF
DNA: TGTGCCAGCAGTTACTCCCCGGGTGAGGACTATGGCTACACCTTC

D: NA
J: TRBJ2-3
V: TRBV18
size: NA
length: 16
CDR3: CASSQGHPGAGDTQYF
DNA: TGTGCCAGCTCACAGGGACACCCCGGGGCTGGAGATACGCAGTATTTT

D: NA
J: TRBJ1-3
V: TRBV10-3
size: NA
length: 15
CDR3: CAITTGQSSGNTIYF
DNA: TGTGCCATCACTACGGGTCAGAGCTCTGGAAACACCATATATTTT

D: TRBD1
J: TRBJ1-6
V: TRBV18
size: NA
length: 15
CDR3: CASSPGQGADSPLHF
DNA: TGTGCCAGCTCACCAGGACAGGGGGCCGATTCACCCCTCCACTTT

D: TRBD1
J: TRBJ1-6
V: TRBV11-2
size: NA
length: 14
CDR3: CASSFGTGLSPLHF
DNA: TGTGCCAGCAGCTTTGGGACAGGGTTGTCACCCCTCCACTTT

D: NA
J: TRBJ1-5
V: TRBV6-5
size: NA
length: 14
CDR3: CASTALGSNQPQHF
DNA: TGTGCCAGCACCGCCCTGGGGAGCAATCAGCCCCAGCATTTT

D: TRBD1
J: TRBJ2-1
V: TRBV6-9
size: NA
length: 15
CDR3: CASSPGTGELNEQFF
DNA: TGTGCCAGCAGTCCAGGGACAGGGGAGCTCAATGAGCAGTTCTTC

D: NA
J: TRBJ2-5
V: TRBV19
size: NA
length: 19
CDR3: CASSMRWKWGRPVKETQYF
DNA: TGTGCCAGTAGTATGCGGTGGAAGTGGGGGCGGCCCGTAAAAGAGACCCAGTACTTC

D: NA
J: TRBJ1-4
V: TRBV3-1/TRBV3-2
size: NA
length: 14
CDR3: CASSQEDSGEKLFF
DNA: TGTGCCAGCAGCCAAGAGGACAGTGGGGAAAAACTGTTTTTT

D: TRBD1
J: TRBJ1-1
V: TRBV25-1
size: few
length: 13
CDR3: CASNAQGASEAFF
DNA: TGTGCCAGCAACGCACAGGGGGCGTCTGAAGCTTTCTTT

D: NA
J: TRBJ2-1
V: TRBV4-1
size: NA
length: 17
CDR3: CASSQDRDTERYNEQFF
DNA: TGCGCCAGCAGCCAAGATAGGGACACCGAAAGATACAATGAGCAGTTCTTC

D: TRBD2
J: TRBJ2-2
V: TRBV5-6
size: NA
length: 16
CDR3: CASSLGLAGDTGELFF
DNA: TGTGCCAGCAGCCTCGGACTAGCGGGGGACACCGGGGAGCTGTTTTTT

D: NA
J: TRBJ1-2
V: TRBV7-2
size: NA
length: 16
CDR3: CASSLYAPQNNYGYTF
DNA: TGTGCCAGCAGCTTATATGCCCCGCAGAATAACTATGGCTACACCTTC

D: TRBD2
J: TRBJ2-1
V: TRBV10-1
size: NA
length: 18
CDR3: CASRMGTSGKGTYNEQFF
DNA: TGCGCCAGCAGGATGGGGACTAGCGGGAAGGGCACCTACAATGAGCAGTTCTTC

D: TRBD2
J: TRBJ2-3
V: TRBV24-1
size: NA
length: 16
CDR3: CATSEASGRRGDTQYF
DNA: TGTGCCACCAGTGAGGCTAGCGGGAGACGGGGAGATACGCAGTATTTT

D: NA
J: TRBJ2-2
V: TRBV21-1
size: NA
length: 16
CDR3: CASSKQGELRTGELFF
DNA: TGTGCCAGCAGCAAACAGGGAGAACTCCGGACCGGGGAGCTGTTTTTT

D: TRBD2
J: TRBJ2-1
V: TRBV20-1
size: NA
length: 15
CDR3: CSASGLTSGRSEQFF
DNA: TGCAGTGCTAGTGGGTTGACTAGCGGGAGGAGTGAGCAGTTCTTC

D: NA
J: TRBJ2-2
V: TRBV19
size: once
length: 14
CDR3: CASSIVAATGELFF
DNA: TGTGCCAGTAGTATAGTGGCGGCCACCGGGGAGCTGTTTTTT

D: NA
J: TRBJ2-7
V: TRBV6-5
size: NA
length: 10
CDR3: CAIDKYEQYF
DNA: TGTGCCATCGACAAGTACGAGCAGTACTTC

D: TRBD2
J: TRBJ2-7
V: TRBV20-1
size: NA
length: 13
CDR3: CSASLAGAYEQYF
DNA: TGCAGTGCTAGTCTAGCGGGAGCTTACGAGCAGTACTTC

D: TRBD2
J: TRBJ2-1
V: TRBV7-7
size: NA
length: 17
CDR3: CASSLERGASGSNEQFF
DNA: TGTGCTAGCAGCTTAGAAAGGGGGGCTAGCGGGAGCAATGAGCAGTTCTTC

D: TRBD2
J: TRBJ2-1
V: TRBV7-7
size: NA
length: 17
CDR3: CASSVGLAGGSYNEQFF
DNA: TGTGCCAGCAGCGTAGGACTAGCGGGGGGAAGCTACAATGAGCAGTTCTTC

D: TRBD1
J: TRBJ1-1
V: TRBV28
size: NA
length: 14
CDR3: CASSSGGANTEAFF
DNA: TGTGCCAGCAGCTCAGGGGGGGCGAACACTGAAGCTTTCTTT

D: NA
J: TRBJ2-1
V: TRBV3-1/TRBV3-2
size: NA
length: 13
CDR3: CASSQGTRDEQFF
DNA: TGTGCCAGCAGCCAAGGAACCCGTGATGAGCAGTTCTTC

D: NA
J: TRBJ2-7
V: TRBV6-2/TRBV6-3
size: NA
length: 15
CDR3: CASSHTGAPSYEQYF
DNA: TGTGCCAGCAGCCACACGGGGGCACCCTCCTACGAGCAGTACTTC

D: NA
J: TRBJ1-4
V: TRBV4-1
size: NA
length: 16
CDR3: CASSRQLAPTNEKLFF
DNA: TGCGCCAGCAGCCGTCAACTGGCACCAACTAATGAAAAACTGTTTTTT

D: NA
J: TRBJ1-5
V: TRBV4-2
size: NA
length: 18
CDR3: CASSQDWSGGMGNQPQHF
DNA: TGTGCCAGCAGCCAAGACTGGAGTGGGGGGATGGGCAATCAGCCCCAGCATTTT

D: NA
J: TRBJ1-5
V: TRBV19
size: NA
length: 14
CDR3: CASSIIMGNQPQHF
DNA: TGTGCCAGTAGTATCATAATGGGCAATCAGCCCCAGCATTTT

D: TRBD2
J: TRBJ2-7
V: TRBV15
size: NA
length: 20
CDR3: CATSRDMGEGLAGVNHEQYF
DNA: TGTGCCACCAGCAGAGATATGGGCGAGGGACTAGCGGGAGTAAATCACGAGCAGTACTTC

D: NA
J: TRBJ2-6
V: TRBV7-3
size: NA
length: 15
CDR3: CASSLETSGANVLTF
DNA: TGTGCCAGCAGCTTAGAGACCTCTGGGGCCAACGTCCTGACTTTC

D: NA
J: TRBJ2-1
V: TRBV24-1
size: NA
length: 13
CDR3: CATSDFPLGEQFF
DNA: TGTGCCACCAGTGATTTCCCCCTTGGTGAGCAGTTCTTC

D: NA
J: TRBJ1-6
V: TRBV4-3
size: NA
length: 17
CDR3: CASSLSRGSRGNSPLHF
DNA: TGCGCCAGCAGCCTAAGCCGGGGGAGCCGAGGTAATTCACCCCTCCACTTT

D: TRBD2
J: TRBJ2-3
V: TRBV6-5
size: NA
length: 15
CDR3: CASSRPSGRSDTQYF
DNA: TGTGCCAGCAGTCGCCCTAGCGGGAGGTCTGATACGCAGTATTTT

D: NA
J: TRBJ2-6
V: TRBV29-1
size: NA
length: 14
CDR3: CSVDAYSGANVLTF
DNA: TGCAGCGTTGATGCGTACTCTGGGGCCAACGTCCTGACTTTC

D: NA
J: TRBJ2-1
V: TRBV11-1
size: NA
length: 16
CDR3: CASSPARGYPYNEQFF
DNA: TGTGCCAGCAGCCCGGCCCGGGGGTATCCCTACAATGAGCAGTTCTTC

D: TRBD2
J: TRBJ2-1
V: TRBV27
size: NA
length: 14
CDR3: CASRPGLGRNEQFF
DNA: TGTGCCAGCAGACCGGGACTAGGTAGGAATGAGCAGTTCTTC

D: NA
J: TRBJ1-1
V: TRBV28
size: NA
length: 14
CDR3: CASSITGSGTEAFF
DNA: TGTGCCAGCAGTATTACAGGCTCGGGCACTGAAGCTTTCTTT

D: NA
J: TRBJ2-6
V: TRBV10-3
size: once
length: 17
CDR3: CAISAAGDFSGANVLTF
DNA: TGTGCCATCAGTGCCGCAGGGGACTTCTCTGGGGCCAACGTCCTGACTTTC

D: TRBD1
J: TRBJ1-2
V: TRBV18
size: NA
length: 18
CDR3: CASSPGTGGAHVMNGYTF
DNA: TGTGCCAGCTCACCAGGGACAGGGGGCGCCCACGTCATGAATGGCTACACCTTC

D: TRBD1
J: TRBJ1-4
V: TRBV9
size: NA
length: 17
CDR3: CASSVEGTGGAREKLFF
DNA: TGTGCCAGCAGCGTAGAGGGTACAGGGGGCGCTAGGGAAAAACTGTTTTTT

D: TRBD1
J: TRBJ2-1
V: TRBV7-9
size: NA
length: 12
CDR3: CASSTGDNEQFF
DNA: TGTGCCAGCAGCACAGGGGACAATGAGCAGTTCTTC

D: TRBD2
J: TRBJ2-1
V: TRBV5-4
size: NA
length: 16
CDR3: CASSSRTSGTNNEQFF
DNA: TGTGCCAGCAGCTCCAGGACTAGCGGGACGAACAATGAGCAGTTCTTC

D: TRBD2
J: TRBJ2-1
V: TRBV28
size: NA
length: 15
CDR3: CASSFRSGRADEQFF
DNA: TGTGCCAGCAGTTTTCGTAGCGGGAGGGCCGATGAGCAGTTCTTC

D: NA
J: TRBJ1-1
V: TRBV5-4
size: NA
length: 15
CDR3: CASSPLDGFTTEAFF
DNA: TGTGCCAGCAGCCCTCTCGATGGTTTCACCACTGAAGCTTTCTTT

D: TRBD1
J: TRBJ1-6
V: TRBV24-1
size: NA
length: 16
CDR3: CATSDLGGQLLQLMHF
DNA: TGTGCCACCAGTGATTTAGGGGGACAGCTCCTTCAACTGATGCACTTT

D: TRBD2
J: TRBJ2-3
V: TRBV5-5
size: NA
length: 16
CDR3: CASSLDGRGLVDTQYF
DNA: TGTGCCAGCAGCTTGGACGGGAGGGGGTTGGTAGATACGCAGTATTTT

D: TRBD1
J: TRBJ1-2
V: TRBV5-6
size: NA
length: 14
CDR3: CASSLTGGVYGYTF
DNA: TGTGCCAGCAGCTTGACAGGGGGCGTCTATGGCTACACCTTC

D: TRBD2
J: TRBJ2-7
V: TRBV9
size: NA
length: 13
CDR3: CASSGTSGNEQYF
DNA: TGTGCCAGCAGCGGGACTAGCGGGAACGAGCAGTACTTC

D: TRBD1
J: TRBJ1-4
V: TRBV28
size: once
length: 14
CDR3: CASSSDRGGEKLFF
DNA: TGTGCCAGCAGTTCGGACAGGGGAGGCGAAAAACTGTTTTTT